This is a list of T cell receptor beta chains from one sample in a study of cytomegalovirus exposure and HLA in healthy donors. TCRdb's copy holds only in-frame clones and misses some; the assay was immunoSEQ multiplex PCR. The sample shows about 130,000 clones, about 86% of them seen only once. The sample consisted of PBMCs. The source is a woman in her twenties or thirties in good health and CMV-seronegative. The CDR3 runs from the conserved cysteine through the conserved F or W. The D gene is left open where the match is weak. Size is omitted from some rows. Given values are once, few, many or a class for expanded clones.

len | j_gene | v_gene | abundance | d_gene | CDR3nt | CDR3aa
19 | TRBJ2-6 | TRBV19 | few | TRBD1 | TGTGCCAGTAGTCAAATCCGGGACAGGGGAATAGACGGGGCCAACGTCCTGACTTTC | CASSQIRDRGIDGANVLTF
15 | TRBJ2-7 | TRBV7-7 | once | TRBD2 | TGTGCTAGCAGCTTAGGGCCTAGCGGGAACTACGAGCAGTACTTC | CASSLGPSGNYEQYF
17 | TRBJ1-4 | TRBV27 | NA | NA | TGTGCCAGCAGTCCAGGGGCCAACCTTGCAACTAATGAAAAACTGTTTTTT | CASSPGANLATNEKLFF
16 | TRBJ2-5 | TRBV19 | NA | NA | TGTGCCAGTAGTATAGATCTCAGACAGGAGGAGGAGACCCAGTACTTC | CASSIDLRQEEETQYF
15 | TRBJ2-7 | TRBV6-5 | NA | TRBD2 | TGTGCCAGCAGTTACGGGTTAGCGGGAGGGGGCGAGCAGTACTTC | CASSYGLAGGGEQYF
16 | TRBJ2-6 | TRBV7-2 | NA | NA | TGTGCCAGCAGCTCCAGTCCCAACTCTGGGGCCAACGTCCTGACTTTC | CASSSSPNSGANVLTF
15 | TRBJ1-5 | TRBV19 | NA | TRBD1 | TGTGCCAGTAGTTGGGACAGTGGGCTCAATCAGCCCCAGCATTTT | CASSWDSGLNQPQHF
15 | TRBJ2-3 | TRBV9 | NA | TRBD2 | TGTGCCAGCAGCGTAGTAGGGGCTAGCGGGGGTACGCAGTATTTT | CASSVVGASGGTQYF
16 | TRBJ2-7 | TRBV6-5 | NA | NA | TGTGCCAGCAGTTACTCGGGCGCGAGGCGGGCCTACGAGCAGTACTTC | CASSYSGARRAYEQYF
17 | TRBJ1-1 | TRBV11-2 | once | NA | TGTGCCAGCAGCTTGAGAGGACTGAGGTCCGTGAACACTGAAGCTTTCTTT | CASSLRGLRSVNTEAFF
15 | TRBJ1-6 | TRBV6-4 | NA | TRBD1 | TGTGCCAGCAGCCCCGGGACAGGGGGAAATTCACCCCTCCACTTT | CASSPGTGGNSPLHF
15 | TRBJ2-7 | TRBV7-8 | NA | NA | TGTGCCAGCAGCCCAAGGGTGCAGGGGCCCTACGAGCAGTACTTC | CASSPRVQGPYEQYF
17 | TRBJ2-1 | TRBV14 | NA | TRBD2 | TGTGCCAGCAGCCTCGGACTAGCGGGAGCCCCCTACAATGAGCAGTTCTTC | CASSLGLAGAPYNEQFF
15 | TRBJ2-1 | TRBV6-1 | NA | NA | TGTGCCAGCAGTGCCACCGGTGAGGGGGGGAATGAGCAGTTCTTC | CASSATGEGGNEQFF
13 | TRBJ1-2 | TRBV19 | NA | NA | TGTGCCAGTAGTGAGGGTACGAGGAGTGGCTACACCTTC | CASSEGTRSGYTF
15 | TRBJ1-5 | TRBV6-5 | NA | TRBD1 | TGTGCCAGCAGACTTACACAGGGGGGCAATCAGCCCCAGCATTTT | CASRLTQGGNQPQHF
15 | TRBJ2-1 | TRBV6-5 | NA | TRBD1 | TGTGCCAGCAGTCTCAGGGGGCGGGCCGACAATGAGCAGTTCTTC | CASSLRGRADNEQFF
11 | TRBJ2-1 | TRBV18 | NA | NA | TGTGCCAGCTCACGGGAGAATGAGCAGTTCTTC | CASSRENEQFF
14 | TRBJ1-4 | TRBV28 | NA | TRBD1 | TGTGCCAGCAGCGTGGGACAGAATAATGAAAAACTGTTTTTT | CASSVGQNNEKLFF
12 | TRBJ1-4 | TRBV7-9 | NA | NA | TGTGCCAGCAGCCGTATCGGTCGGGAACTGTTTTTT | CASSRIGRELFF
13 | TRBJ1-4 | TRBV28 | NA | NA | TGTGCCAGCAGAATACGCCGTGAGGAAAAACTGTTTTTT | CASRIRREEKLFF
15 | TRBJ2-3 | TRBV5-1 | once | TRBD1 | TGCGCCAGCAGCGCGGACAGGGGGGCCACAGATACGCAGTATTTT | CASSADRGATDTQYF
13 | TRBJ1-1 | TRBV9 | NA | NA | TGTGCCAGCAGCGTTCTGGAGGCCACTGAAGCTTTCTTT | CASSVLEATEAFF
14 | TRBJ2-7 | TRBV6-1 | NA | TRBD2 | TGTGCCAGCAGTGATATAGCGGGATACCACGAGCAGTACTTC | CASSDIAGYHEQYF
12 | TRBJ2-1 | TRBV6-1 | NA | NA | TGTGCCAGCAGTGATATCACTCCGGAGCAGTTCTTC | CASSDITPEQFF
14 | TRBJ1-5 | TRBV19 | NA | NA | TGTGCCAGTAGTATACAGGGGAGCAATCAGCCCCAGCATTTT | CASSIQGSNQPQHF
11 | TRBJ2-7 | TRBV2 | NA | NA | TGTGCCAGCAGACAGAGCTACGAGCAGTACTTC | CASRQSYEQYF
13 | TRBJ2-7 | TRBV5-1 | NA | NA | TGCGCCAGCTCCCGACTAGAAGCCTACGAGCAGTACTTC | CASSRLEAYEQYF
16 | TRBJ2-6 | TRBV9 | NA | TRBD1 | TGTGCCAGCAGCCTCGGGACAGGGCGTGGGGCCAACGTCCTGACTTTC | CASSLGTGRGANVLTF
13 | TRBJ2-7 | TRBV19 | NA | TRBD2 | TGTGCCAGTAGTATAGTCACTAGCGGGGAGCAGTACTTC | CASSIVTSGEQYF
14 | TRBJ2-7 | TRBV7-9 | NA | NA | TGTGCCAGCAGACCAACAGGGTTCCCCTACGAGCAGTACTTC | CASRPTGFPYEQYF
14 | TRBJ2-7 | TRBV9 | NA | TRBD1 | TGTGCCAGCAGCGTCGGACAGGGGGCATACGAGCAGTACTTC | CASSVGQGAYEQYF
15 | TRBJ1-5 | TRBV5-1 | NA | NA | TGCGCCAGCAGACTGACTCCAGGGAGCAATCAGCCCCAGCATTTT | CASRLTPGSNQPQHF
14 | TRBJ2-7 | TRBV5-4 | once | TRBD2 | TGTGCCAGCAGCTCAAAGCGGGATACCTACGAGCAGTACTTC | CASSSKRDTYEQYF
13 | TRBJ1-1 | TRBV29-1 | NA | NA | TGCAGCGTTGAACCGACAGCGAACACTGAAGCTTTCTTT | CSVEPTANTEAFF
14 | TRBJ2-1 | TRBV27 | NA | NA | TGTGCCAGCCTGAGATCCTTCTCCTACAATGAGCAGTTCTTC | CASLRSFSYNEQFF
15 | TRBJ2-4 | TRBV18 | NA | NA | TGTGCCAGCTCACCCCAAGCCCAACGTATGAACATTCAGTACTTC | CASSPQAQRMNIQYF
15 | TRBJ2-7 | TRBV28 | NA | TRBD2 | TGTGCCAGCAGCCCCTCGGCAGGCGGGGGCTACGAGCAGTACTTC | CASSPSAGGGYEQYF
16 | TRBJ2-5 | TRBV29-1 | NA | TRBD2 | TGCAGCGTTGAAGATATGGCCACTAGCGGGGTCGAGACCCAGTACTTC | CSVEDMATSGVETQYF
15 | TRBJ2-5 | TRBV6-5 | NA | TRBD2 | TGTGCCAGCAGTGGACTAGCGGGCAGGGCTGAGACCCAGTACTTC | CASSGLAGRAETQYF
15 | TRBJ2-3 | TRBV6-1 | NA | NA | TGTGCCAGCAGTCGACCCGGGGGTCCGACAGATACGCAGTATTTT | CASSRPGGPTDTQYF